The 28 T cell receptor beta chains given below trace back to one sample, sequenced in a study of blood T cell repertoires in COVID-19. TCRdb's table, derived via immunoSEQ multiplex PCR, lists solely in-frame clones and lacks some. The sample has roughly 500,000 clones, 80% to 90% seen once; the top ten hold 3.2%. Specimen: peripheral blood. Every receptor here comes from a human donor in a cohort sampled during active COVID-19.

The chain recombines TRBV6-5 with TRBJ2-7, with D perhaps TRBD2 (5 bases). Deletions cut 6 bases from V and 7 bases from J, with 16 bases between. CDR3 length equals 13 residues. In germline, CDR1 is MNHEY, CDR2 SVGAGI. The CDR3 sequence is CASRPAGGWEQYF. Here the CDR3 DNA reads TGTGCCAGCAGGCCCGCAGGCGGGTGGGAGCAGTACTTC.

This chain uses TRBV6-5 with TRBJ2-7; 14 bases are shared with TRBD2. V lost 2 bases and J lost 7; bases outside the gene matches: 4. The CDR3 spans 15 residues. Germline-derived CDR1 and CDR2 are MNHEY and SVGAGI. The CDR3 DNA sequence: TGTGCCAGCAGTTACGAGACTAGCGGGAGGGCGGAGCAGTACTTC. Its translation is CASSYETSGRAEQYF.

This chain links TRBV27 with TRBJ1-6, with D unclear. V lost 6 bases, J lost 7 bases, and 7 bases lay in between. The length of the CDR3 is 12 residues. Per germline, CDR1 MNHEY and CDR2 SMNVEV (reference sequence). The CDR3 DNA reads TGTGCCAGCAGACCTATAAATTCACCCCTCCACTTT. It encodes CASRPINSPLHF.

This rearrangement joins TRBV28 to TRBJ1-2; the D gene is possibly TRBD1 (5 bases). Germline V gives CDR1 MDHEN, CDR2 SYDVKM. Trimming took off 6 bases at V and 1 base at J, with 21 bases between the two ends. This CDR3 comprises 17 residues. CDR3 DNA: TGTGCCAGCAGCCTTTGGGCTTCCGGGGGGGATAACTATGGCTACACCTTC. It encodes CASSLWASGGDNYGYTF.

The chain's CDR3 is CSASQGQALGGYTF. In nucleotides, the CDR3 is TGCAGTGCTAGTCAGGGACAGGCCCTAGGGGGCTACACCTTC. This chain links TRBV20-1 with TRBJ1-2, with 8 bases matching TRBD1. This CDR3 spans 14 amino acids. Trimming took 3 bases from V and 8 from J; bases not matched to a gene: 11. Germline loops: CDR1 DFQATT, CDR2 SNEGSKA (reference sequence).

This clone has a single count. The chain combines TRBV19 with TRBJ2-5, with TRBD2 matching over 8 bases. Germline trimming cut 5 bases from V and 5 bases from J; bases unmatched to any gene: 7. CDR1 and CDR2 (germline): LNHDA, SQIVND (reference sequence). This CDR3 spans 14 amino acids. Here the CDR3 DNA reads TGTGCCAGTAGTGGAGCGGGAGTAGGGGAGACCCAGTACTTC. This gives the protein CASSGAGVGETQYF.

The chain recombines TRBV7-2 with TRBJ2-1; possibly TRBD1 for D (6 bases). The V end was cut by 5 bases, the J end by 8 bases, with 25 bases between. The CDR3 runs to 17 residues. The germline V gene encodes CDR1 SGHTA and CDR2 FQGNSA. The CDR3 nucleotides read TGTGCCAGCAGCCGGGAACTACAGGGCCCCAGGGGCTATGAGCAGTTCTTC. It is translated as CASSRELQGPRGYEQFF.

V is TRBV7-2 and J is TRBJ2-3, with a possible D match to TRBD2 (6 bases). Germline V gene sequence: CDR1 SGHTA, CDR2 FQGNSA. The germline V and J ends were trimmed by 4 bases and 0 bases, with 14 bases remaining between them. The CDR3 runs to 16 residues. CDR3 region: CASSSGGAGSTDTQYF. The CDR3 DNA sequence: TGTGCCAGCAGCTCCGGCGGGGCGGGAAGCACAGATACGCAGTATTTT.

The CDR3 protein is CSASSSGTRRGDEQFF. The CDR3 region has the DNA TGCAGTGCTAGTTCCTCCGGGACTAGAAGGGGCGATGAGCAGTTCTTC. V and J are TRBV20-1 and TRBJ2-1; 8 bases line up with TRBD2. The CDR3 runs to 16 residues. CDR1 and CDR2 from the germline V gene are DFQATT and SNEGSKA (reference sequence). Unmatched junction bases numbered 15, after V lost 3 bases and J lost 8 bases.

The chain is built from TRBV6-1 and TRBJ1-2; weak D call: TRBD1 (5 bases). With 1 base removed from V and 8 bases from J, the gap between germline ends came to 14 bases. The CDR3 is 14 residues long. The germline V gene encodes CDR1 MNHNS and CDR2 SASEGT. The CDR3 DNA reads TGTGCCAGCAGTGAAGATAGGGGTCCAAGGGGCTACACCTTC. It yields the protein CASSEDRGPRGYTF.

This chain links TRBV10-3 with TRBJ2-3; 8 bases match TRBD1. Losses at the gene ends were 2 bases for V and 6 bases for J; bases not matched to a gene: 13. CDR1 and CDR2 (germline): ENHRY, SYGVKD. This CDR3 is built from 17 residues. In DNA form, the CDR3 reads TGTGCCATCAGTGAGACCTCCGGGACAGGTTTCTGGGATACGCAGTATTTT. It translates to CAISETSGTGFWDTQYF.

The CDR3 coding sequence is TGTGCCAGCAGTGAAGGGCAGATCCTGGAGTACTTC. Translated, it gives CASSEGQILEYF. The chain couples TRBV2 to TRBJ2-7, with D hard to call. This CDR3 spans 12 amino acids. The V gene's germline CDR1 is SNHLY and CDR2 FYNNEI. With 1 base removed from V and 11 bases from J, the gap between germline ends came to 12 bases.

The genes are TRBV18 and TRBJ1-1; D might be TRBD1 (5 bases). The CDR3 covers 13 residues. Germline loops: CDR1 KGHSH, CDR2 LQKENI. The ends were cut back, 2 bases at V and 7 bases at J, with 11 bases in the middle. CDR3 nucleotide sequence: TGTGCCAGCTCACCAGGGGTAGGGGTTGAAGCTTTCTTT. This codes for CASSPGVGVEAFF.

The genes are TRBV6-5 and TRBJ1-5, with D possibly TRBD1 on 5 matching bases. Trimming took off 8 bases at V and 5 bases at J, with 13 bases between the two ends. This CDR3 is built from 13 residues. CDR1 and CDR2 (germline): MNHEY, SVGAGI. The CDR3 nucleotides read TGTGCCAGCTTTGCAGGGATGCATCAGCCCCAGCATTTT. This sequence encodes CASFAGMHQPQHF.

The rearrangement joins TRBV7-6 to TRBJ2-6; D is unresolved. Trimming took off 5 bases at V and 0 bases at J, with 8 bases between the two ends. CDR1 is SGHVS, CDR2 FNYEAQ, per germline. This CDR3 comprises 15 residues. The CDR3 protein is CASSRSNSGANVLTF. The CDR3 DNA follows: TGTGCCAGCAGCCGGTCCAACTCTGGGGCCAACGTCCTGACTTTC.

This clone has a single count. The J gene is TRBJ1-2, the V gene TRBV28, with 8 bases that match TRBD1. CDR3 length: 14 residues. V lost 5 bases, J lost 6 bases, and 8 bases stayed unmatched. Per germline, CDR1 MDHEN and CDR2 SYDVKM. The CDR3 protein is CASSLPGGGDGYTF. CDR3 in DNA: TGTGCCAGCAGTCTGCCAGGGGGCGGCGATGGCTACACCTTC.

The chain couples TRBV28 to TRBJ1-3; TRBD1 agrees at 7 bases. In germline, CDR1 is MDHEN, CDR2 SYDVKM. The CDR3 loop spans 17 amino acids. The trim removed 5 bases at V and 0 bases at J, leaving 10 bases unmatched. This CDR3 reads CASSPPGQLYSGNTIYF. In DNA, the CDR3 is TGTGCCAGCAGTCCTCCGGGACAGCTTTACTCTGGAAACACCATATATTTT.

This clone was seen once. J is TRBJ2-3 and V is TRBV27, with D maybe TRBD2 (5 bases). Trimming left V 5 bases short and J 1 base short, with 13 bases between. The germline V gene has CDR1 MNHEY and CDR2 SMNVEV (reference sequence). This CDR3 spans 15 amino acids. This CDR3 is CASSPPGERTDTQYF. DNA for the CDR3: TGTGCCAGCAGTCCCCCCGGGGAGCGCACAGATACGCAGTATTTT.

As regards this clone: The sample carries other DNA sequences with the same CDR3. The genes are TRBV19 and TRBJ1-2, with D possibly matching TRBD1 (5 bases). Trimming removed 2 bases at V and 3 bases at J, with 7 bases between. Germline lookup yields CDR1 LNHDA and CDR2 SQIVND (reference sequence). This CDR3 has 13 amino acids. CDR3 nucleotides: TGTGCCAGTAGTATACGGGGGGACTATGGCTACACCTTC. Translating it yields CASSIRGDYGYTF.

The chain joins TRBV30 to TRBJ2-7, with 9 bases fitting TRBD1. Germline-derived CDR1 and CDR2 are GTSNPN and SVGIG (reference sequence). V lost 2 bases and J lost 9; bases outside the gene matches: 11. This CDR3 contains 14 residues. CDR3 protein: CAWSSAGTGKGQYF. The CDR3 DNA reads as TGTGCCTGGAGTTCCGCCGGGACAGGGAAGGGGCAGTACTTC.

This chain links TRBV7-2 with TRBJ2-3; possible D gene TRBD2, 6 bases. CDR1 is SGHTA and CDR2 is FQGNSA in the germline V gene. Trimming stripped 2 bases from V and 3 bases from J, with 12 bases between. The CDR3 sequence is 15 residues long. In DNA form, the CDR3 reads TGTGCCAGCAGCTTATTCGGAGGGAGGACAGATACGCAGTATTTT. It codes for CASSLFGGRTDTQYF.

The chain couples TRBV28 to TRBJ2-1; no reliable D call. V was clipped by 6 bases and J by 0 bases, with 3 bases between them. The CDR3 length is 12 residues. In germline, CDR1 is MDHEN, CDR2 SYDVKM. The CDR3 region has the DNA TGTGCCAGCAGGCGCTCCTACAATGAGCAGTTCTTC. As protein: CASRRSYNEQFF.

This chain uses TRBV11-2 with TRBJ2-7; 8 bases line up with TRBD1. Looked up from germline, CDR1 is SGHAT and CDR2 is FQNNGV. V gave up 3 bases and J gave up 0 bases; unmatched junction bases: 1. The CDR3 runs 14 residues. The CDR3 coding sequence is TGTGCCAGCAGCTTCACAGGGGGCTCCTACGAGCAGTACTTC. It translates to CASSFTGGSYEQYF.

V and J are TRBV10-3 and TRBJ1-2; maybe TRBD1 (5 bases). The germline V gene has CDR1 ENHRY and CDR2 SYGVKD. This CDR3 has 16 amino acids. V lost 0 bases, J lost 0 bases, and 11 bases lay in between. The CDR3 DNA reads TGTGCCATCAGTGAGTCGAGAGACAGCCCTAACTATGGCTACACCTTC. Its protein is CAISESRDSPNYGYTF.

The chain links TRBV7-2 to TRBJ1-2; 7 bases align to TRBD1. There are 17 residues in the CDR3. J lost 2 bases, V lost 3 bases, and 12 bases had no gene match. Germline loops: CDR1 SGHTA, CDR2 FQGNSA. The chain's CDR3 is CASSLEFSTGMNYGYTF. CDR3 in DNA: TGTGCCAGCAGCTTGGAGTTCTCGACAGGGATGAACTATGGCTACACCTTC.

V usage is TRBV5-1 and J usage is TRBJ2-1, with TRBD2 matching over 10 bases. CDR1 SGHRS and CDR2 YFSETQ come from the germline V gene. There are 14 residues in the CDR3. V trimming: 5 bases; J trimming: 2 bases; junction bases outside the gene matches: 1. The CDR3 region is CASSSGGTYNEQFF. CDR3 sequence (DNA): TGCGCCAGCAGTAGCGGGGGGACCTACAATGAGCAGTTCTTC. Full variable domain (remainder filled in from reference TRBV5-1 and TRBJ2-1): KAGVTQTPRYLIKTRGQQVTLSCSPISGHRSVSWYQQTPGQGLQFLFEYFSETQRNKGNFPGRFSGRQFSNSRSEMNVSTLELGDSALYLCASSSGGTYNEQFFGPGTRLTVL.

The chain uses TRBV19 and TRBJ1-2; D is perhaps TRBD1 (6 bases). Germline CDR1 and CDR2: LNHDA and SQIVND (reference sequence). V lost 2 bases to trimming and J lost 6 bases, with 10 bases between them. The CDR3 sequence is 13 residues long. The CDR3 region is CASSISGANGYTF. CDR3 DNA sequence: TGTGCCAGTAGTATATCAGGGGCCAATGGCTACACCTTC.

A few counts support this clone. This sequence joins TRBV19 and TRBJ2-2; the match to TRBD1 covers 11 bases. The V segment lost 10 bases and the J segment 9 bases; nucleotides outside the gene matches: 7. The CDR3 spans 13 residues. In germline, CDR1 is LNHDA, CDR2 SQIVND (reference sequence). CDR3 region: CATKGQGVWELFF. DNA of the CDR3: TGTGCCACCAAGGGACAGGGGGTCTGGGAGCTGTTTTTT.